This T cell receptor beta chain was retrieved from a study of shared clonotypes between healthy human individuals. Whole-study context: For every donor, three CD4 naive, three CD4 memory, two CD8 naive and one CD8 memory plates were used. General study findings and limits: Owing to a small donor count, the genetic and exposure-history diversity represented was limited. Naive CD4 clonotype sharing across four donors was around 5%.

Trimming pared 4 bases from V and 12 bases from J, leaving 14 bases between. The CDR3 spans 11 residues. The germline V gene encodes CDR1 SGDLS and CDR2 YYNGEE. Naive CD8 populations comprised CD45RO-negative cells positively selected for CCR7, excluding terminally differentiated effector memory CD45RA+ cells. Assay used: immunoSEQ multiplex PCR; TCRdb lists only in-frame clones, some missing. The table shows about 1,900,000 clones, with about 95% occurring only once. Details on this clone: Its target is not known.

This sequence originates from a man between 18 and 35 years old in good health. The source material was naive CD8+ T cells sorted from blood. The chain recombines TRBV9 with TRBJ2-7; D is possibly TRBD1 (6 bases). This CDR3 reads CASSFAGTLYF. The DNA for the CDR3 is TGTGCCAGCAGCTTCGCCGGGACACTGTACTTC.